The clone carrying this T cell receptor beta chain was recorded at least ten times. The antigen remains undetermined. TCRdb processed the PCR reads anew with MiXCR; each CDR3 protein has one entry. Of under 650,000 distinct CDR3 sequences in the sample, nearly 20% were seen once. This specimen belongs to a study of molecular identifiers for immune sequencing clone quantification. Findings of the study overall: Sizes of clones that are highly expanded could be underestimated (if identical TCR molecules share a barcode).

Input material: naive CD8+ T cells from blood, with Jurkat cell RNA spiked in. Regarding subset: FACS-sorted CD8+CD4-CCR7+CD45RA+ naive T cells. This sequence originates from a human donor in good health. Some libraries in this study had Jurkat cell RNA spiked in.

This chain's CDR3 is CSARDGTTNEKLFF. CDR3 nucleotide sequence: TGCAGTGCTAGAGATGGGACAACTAATGAAAAACTGTTTTTT. The chain joins TRBV20-1 to TRBJ1-4, with no clear D. The CDR3 has 14 residues. V was shortened by 0 bases and J by 0 bases, with 5 bases between the two germline ends. Germline V gene data show CDR1 as DFQATT and CDR2 as SNEGSKA (reference sequence).